This record covers a single T cell receptor beta chain. Its antigen is unknown. Quantitative 5'-RACE was performed with molecular barcodes, and it yielded the TCR beta libraries. TCRdb recomputed calls from the 5' RACE reads with MiXCR, one row per CDR3 protein. The table has 250,000 or so distinct CDR3 sequences, over 8.5% seen once. V was shortened by 3 bases and J by 3 bases, with 8 bases between the two germline ends. The germline gives CDR1 KGHSH, CDR2 LQKENI. CDR3 size: 13 residues. The data are from a study of CD8 T cells in ankylosing spondylitis. Study-level points and caveats: Disease-linked clones proved CD8+ and comparatively uncommon in peripheral blood. Seemingly characteristic of ankylosing spondylitis blood was a TCR beta motif consisting of under ten highly homologous variants.

The sequence was obtained from a male donor with ankylosing spondylitis or in good health (not recorded which). The chain uses TRBV18 and TRBJ1-1; D ambiguous. Material for sequencing was blood, either unsorted or a sorted T cell fraction (not recorded which). DNA of the CDR3: TGTGCCAGCTCACCCAATTTATACACTGAAGCTTTCTTT. It encodes CASSPNLYTEAFF. The variable domain in full, with the rest retrieved from reference TRBV18 and TRBJ1-1, is NAGVMQNPRHLVRRRGQEARLRCSPMKGHSHVYWYRQLPEEGLKFMVYLQKENIIDESGMPKERFSAEFPKEGPSILRIQQVVRGDSAAYFCASSPNLYTEAFFGQGTRLTVV.